Below are 14 T cell receptor beta chains sequenced from a single sample in a study of PD-1 blockade in classical Hodgkin lymphoma (dated by TCRdb to 2018 to 2020). The library was built by means of the immunoSEQ multiplex PCR assay. As stored in TCRdb, this immuneACCESS dataset retains in-frame rearrangements with V and J assigned. A fraction of the clones does not appear; measured against another copy, unresolved V genes explain less than half of the discrepancy, and the remainder lacks a known reason. The sample table contains about 25,000 clones; only one count was recorded for roughly three quarters of them. The top ten constitute roughly 6.7% of the sample. The time point label corresponds to: cycle 1 day 1 (C1D1), immediately before nivolumab initiation. Every trial patient had relapsed following autologous stem cell transplantation, and prior brentuximab vedotin exposure was what differed among cohorts A, B and C.

The specimen comprised peripheral blood mononuclear cells (PBMCs), sampled at baseline. The receptors stem from a human donor with classical Hodgkin lymphoma.

The chain links TRBV2 to TRBJ2-7, with D possibly matching TRBD1 (5 bases). The germline CDR1 and CDR2 sequences are SNHLY and FYNNEI. Trimming removed 5 bases at V and 3 bases at J, with 11 bases between. The CDR3 extends over 13 amino acids. The CDR3 DNA reads TGTGCCAGCAGTTACAGGAGTATCTACGAGCAGTACTTC. Translation gives CASSYRSIYEQYF.

The CDR3 nucleotides read TGTGCCAGCAGTTTTGAAGGCGGGGGAGGCGAGCAGTACTTC. Protein: CASSFEGGGGEQYF. V is TRBV28 and J is TRBJ2-7; 7 bases are shared with TRBD2. The junction had 8 bases not matched to a gene; V was cut back by 3 bases and J by 6 bases. The CDR3 covers 14 residues. The V gene's germline CDR1 is MDHEN and CDR2 SYDVKM.

This chain joins TRBV27 and TRBJ2-1; 9 nucleotides match TRBD1. Germline CDR1 and CDR2: MNHEY and SMNVEV (reference sequence). V lost 5 bases and J lost 7; bases outside the gene matches: 6. This CDR3 comprises 14 residues. CDR3 DNA: TGTGCCAGCAGTCCCGTTGACAGGGGGAATGAGCAGTTCTTC. It codes for CASSPVDRGNEQFF.

The rearrangement links TRBV29-1 to TRBJ2-2, with a possible D match to TRBD2 (5 bases). V dropped 3 bases and J dropped 4 bases, with 6 bases sitting between them. This CDR3 comprises 12 residues. Germline V gene lookup returns CDR1 SQVTM and CDR2 ANQGSEA. The CDR3 region is CSVDRGTGELFF. The CDR3 DNA is TGCAGCGTTGACCGGGGCACCGGGGAGCTGTTTTTT.

The chain is built from TRBV2 and TRBJ2-3; 7 positions match TRBD2. Germline lookup yields CDR1 SNHLY and CDR2 FYNNEI. Germline trimming cut 4 bases from V and 0 bases from J; bases unmatched to any gene: 7. The CDR3 length is 16 residues. CDR3 in DNA: TGTGCCAGCAGTGGAAGGACTAGGACTAGCACAGATACGCAGTATTTT. This translates into CASSGRTRTSTDTQYF.

V and J are TRBV4-3 and TRBJ1-2, with 10 nucleotides matching TRBD1. Germline CDR1 is LGHNA and CDR2 is YSLEER. V dropped 3 bases and J dropped 7; count of bases not matched to a gene: 8. The CDR3 is 15 residues long. Here the CDR3 reads CASSHLNRDRGGYTF. The CDR3 DNA reads as TGCGCCAGCAGCCACCTCAACCGGGACAGGGGTGGCTACACCTTC.

The J gene is TRBJ1-1, the V gene TRBV5-1; 9 positions match TRBD1. This CDR3 has 15 residues. Germline CDR1 and CDR2: SGHRS and YFSETQ. J was trimmed by 5 bases and V by 1 base; bases with no gene match: 6. In nucleotides, the CDR3 is TGCGCCAGCAGCTTGATCGACAGGGGGATTACTGAAGCTTTCTTT. This codes for CASSLIDRGITEAFF.

CDR3 in amino acids: CASSDGQGGGFGETQYF. The CDR3 coding sequence is TGTGCCAGCAGTGACGGACAGGGGGGAGGGTTCGGGGAGACCCAGTACTTC. The rearrangement joins TRBV6-1 to TRBJ2-5; 10 nucleotides line up with TRBD1. The germline V gene has CDR1 MNHNS and CDR2 SASEGT. CDR3 size: 17 residues. Losses at the gene ends were 3 bases for V and 5 bases for J; bases not matched to a gene: 12.

This chain uses TRBV7-2 with TRBJ2-3; 7 bases map to TRBD1. Germline CDR1 and CDR2: SGHTA and FQGNSA. This CDR3 has 15 residues. Trimming cost V 8 bases and J 0 bases; bases outside gene matches: 8. This chain's CDR3 is CASLKNRGSTDTQYF. CDR3 nucleotides: TGTGCCAGCCTCAAAAACAGGGGTAGCACAGATACGCAGTATTTT.

The CDR3 sequence is CASSRTGWRETQYF. DNA for the CDR3: TGTGCCAGCTCACGGACAGGGTGGAGAGAGACCCAGTACTTC. This rearrangement joins TRBV18 to TRBJ2-5; 8 nucleotides match TRBD1. Germline CDR1 KGHSH, CDR2 LQKENI. The CDR3 has 14 amino acids. V shed 4 bases and J 4 bases; nucleotides not matched to a gene: 5.

The chain uses TRBV30 and TRBJ2-3, with TRBD1 identical over 11 bases. V lost 5 bases, J lost 4 bases, and 2 bases stayed unmatched. This CDR3 has 13 amino acids. Germline assignment: CDR1 GTSNPN and CDR2 SVGIG (reference sequence). Written as DNA, the CDR3 is TGTGCCTGGCGGACAGGGGGCTCAGATACGCAGTATTTT. Its protein is CAWRTGGSDTQYF.

The chain employs TRBV11-2 and TRBJ2-1; maybe TRBD1 (6 bases). The CDR3 spans 14 residues. Trimming removed 7 bases at V and 9 bases at J, with 19 bases between. Germline CDR1 SGHAT, CDR2 FQNNGV. CDR3 protein: CASTIRGLRGEQFF. Written as DNA, the CDR3 is TGTGCCAGCACCATCAGGGGTTTACGGGGTGAGCAGTTCTTC. Complete variable domain (other parts from reference TRBV11-2 and TRBJ2-1): EAGVAQSPRYKIIEKRQSVAFWCNPISGHATLYWYQQILGQGPKLLIQFQNNGVVDDSQLPKDRFSAERLKGVDSTLKIQPAKLEDSAVYLCASTIRGLRGEQFFGPGTRLTVL.

This sequence joins TRBV5-5 and TRBJ2-7; 7 nucleotides agree with TRBD2. V was pared by 7 bases and J by 7 bases, with 14 bases of the junction left unmatched. This CDR3 contains 14 residues. Per germline, CDR1 SGHKS and CDR2 YYEKEE (reference sequence). DNA of the CDR3: TGTGCCAGCTGGGGAGGGAGCCCCTTGCGGGAGCAGTACTTC. It specifies CASWGGSPLREQYF.

The V and J genes are TRBV11-2 and TRBJ2-7; tentatively, D is TRBD1 or TRBD2 (5 bases each). CDR3 length: 13 residues. In germline, CDR1 is SGHAT, CDR2 FQNNGV. V was cut by 3 bases and J by 5 bases, with 11 bases left in between. The CDR3 loop reads CASSFAGADEQYF. The DNA for the CDR3 is TGTGCCAGCAGCTTTGCCGGGGCGGACGAGCAGTACTTC.